This T cell receptor (beta chain) was obtained from a study of healthy donors' naive CD4 and CD8 T cells. Trimming removed 7 bases at V and 3 bases at J, with 13 bases between. This CDR3 comprises 13 residues. Germline V gene data show CDR1 as MNHEY and CDR2 as SMNVEV (reference sequence). Whole-study findings and limits: The study did not address homeostatic proliferation effects in naive T cells. Negatively charged CDR3s marked CD8+ lineage; positively charged CDR3s marked CD4+ lineage.

A linear amplification protocol produced the TCR libraries from 450 to 500 ng of total RNA. TCRdb passed the reads through MiXCR, listing each CDR3 protein once. Found here are roughly 200,000 distinct CDR3 sequences, around 74% of them singletons; the top ten hold about 2.3%. With regard to this clonotype: Its target is unknown.

The chain recombines TRBV27 with TRBJ2-7; D ambiguous. This clonotype was sampled from a pool of human donors in good health; the sample pools cells from several healthy donors. Source material: naive CD4+ and CD8+ T cells sorted from blood, pooled from several donors. CDR3 region: CASTRRGDYEQYF. The CDR3 coding sequence is TGTGCCAGCACCCGTCGAGGAGACTACGAGCAGTACTTC.